The 15 T cell receptor beta chains given below trace back to one sample, sequenced in a study of identifying expanded T cells in peripheral blood. Clones were read by immunoSEQ multiplex PCR, and TCRdb kept only the in-frame ones, dropping some. The data show some 95,000 clones, 86% seen once. The sequenced sample consisted of blood. All receptors come from a person between 18 and 75 years old in good health.

This rearrangement joins TRBV27 to TRBJ1-6, with a possible D match to TRBD1 (6 bases). Trimming left V 3 bases short and J 4 bases short, with 16 bases between. The CDR3 loop spans 17 amino acids. The germline V gene encodes CDR1 MNHEY and CDR2 SMNVEV (reference sequence). In DNA, the CDR3 is TGTGCCAGCAGTTTCGTCAAGAGGACAGTTTATAATTCACCCCTCCACTTT. Amino acids: CASSFVKRTVYNSPLHF.

This chain links TRBV6-6 with TRBJ2-1; D not resolved. The CDR3 sequence is 15 residues long. The germline CDR1 and CDR2 sequences are MNHNY and SVGAGI (reference sequence). V lost 6 bases to trimming and J lost 5 bases, with 17 bases between them. CDR3 sequence reads: CASSIPFVSDNEQFF. In DNA, the CDR3 is TGTGCCAGCAGCATCCCGTTCGTTTCCGACAATGAGCAGTTCTTC.

This clone was seen more than once but under ten times. The V call is TRBV5-1, the J call TRBJ1-6; a possible D gene is TRBD1 (5 bases). The CDR3 covers 13 residues. Deletions cut 7 bases from V and 4 bases from J, with 9 bases between. Germline CDR1 reads SGHRS; CDR2 reads YFSETQ. This chain's CDR3 is CASGTEYNSPLHF. The CDR3, as DNA: TGCGCCAGCGGGACGGAATATAATTCACCCCTCCACTTT.

Here the CDR3 reads CASSSSRPPQETQYF. Here the CDR3 DNA reads TGCGCCAGCAGCTCTTCTAGACCGCCACAAGAGACCCAGTACTTC. This rearrangement joins TRBV5-1 to TRBJ2-5; no firm D call. Trimming stripped 3 bases from V and 2 bases from J, with 14 bases between. Germline V gene data show CDR1 as SGHRS and CDR2 as YFSETQ. This CDR3 region has 15 residues.

This rearrangement joins TRBV11-2 to TRBJ1-6; D is ambiguous. This CDR3 has 15 amino acids. Trimming stripped 5 bases from V and 0 bases from J, with 8 bases between. From germline, CDR1 is SGHAT and CDR2 FQNNGV. The CDR3 is CASSSGSSYNSPLHF. Here the CDR3 DNA reads TGTGCCAGCAGCAGTGGGAGCTCCTATAATTCACCCCTCCACTTT. Using reference TRBV11-2 and TRBJ1-6 for the parts outside the CDR3, the full variable domain is EAGVAQSPRYKIIEKRQSVAFWCNPISGHATLYWYQQILGQGPKLLIQFQNNGVVDDSQLPKDRFSAERLKGVDSTLKIQPAKLEDSAVYLCASSSGSSYNSPLHFGNGTRLTVT.

The chain combines TRBV5-5 with TRBJ2-7; 11 bases are shared with TRBD2. From germline, CDR1 is SGHKS and CDR2 YYEKEE (reference sequence). After removal of 0 bases from V and 0 bases from J, the junction contained 11 bases not matched to a gene. The CDR3 is made up of 19 amino acids. CDR3 DNA sequence: TGTGCCAGCAGCTTGGCAACTAGCGGGGGCACGATATTCTCCTACGAGCAGTACTTC. It codes for CASSLATSGGTIFSYEQYF.

The chain carries TRBV25-1 and TRBJ1-1, with D tentatively TRBD1 (5 bases). The V end was cut by 11 bases, the J end by 10 bases, with 17 bases between. There are 11 residues in the CDR3. CDR1 MGHDK and CDR2 SYGVNS come from the germline V gene. The CDR3, as DNA: TGTGCCGCGAGTGGACATTCCCGAGCTTTCTTT. Residues: CAASGHSRAFF.

The V call is TRBV6-5, the J call TRBJ2-7, with TRBD1 matching over 7 bases. The V gene's germline CDR1 is MNHEY and CDR2 SVGAGI. CDR3 length: 15 amino acids. V lost 2 bases and J lost 1; bases outside the gene matches: 5. The CDR3 sequence is CASSYTPGQSYEQYF. The CDR3 coding sequence is TGTGCCAGCAGTTACACGCCGGGACAGTCCTACGAGCAGTACTTC.

V gene TRBV5-4 combines with J gene TRBJ2-7; D ambiguous. The germline V gene encodes CDR1 SGHNT and CDR2 YYREEE (reference sequence). This CDR3 contains 14 residues. The V and J ends lost 4 bases and 2 bases respectively, with 13 bases between them. The CDR3 DNA reads TGTGCCAGCAGCCCCCATCCTGGGGCCTACGAGCAGTACTTC. Its translation is CASSPHPGAYEQYF.

In nucleotides, the CDR3 is TGTGCCAGCAGCGCCTGGGGGACATCGACCTACGAGCAGTACTTC. Protein: CASSAWGTSTYEQYF. The chain uses TRBV9 and TRBJ2-7, with D tentatively TRBD1 (6 bases). V gave up 3 bases and J gave up 2 bases, with 15 bases separating them. The CDR3 runs 15 residues. CDR1 is SGDLS, CDR2 YYNGEE, per germline.

The V gene is TRBV11-3, the J gene TRBJ1-1; the D is unclear. This CDR3 region has 14 residues. Germline-derived CDR1 and CDR2 are SGHNT and YENEEA. V lost 4 bases to trimming and J lost 2 bases, with 11 bases between them. CDR3 nucleotides: TGTGCCAGCAGCTCATTAGTAGGCAACACTGAAGCTTTCTTT. This encodes CASSSLVGNTEAFF.

V gene TRBV29-1 combines with J gene TRBJ2-7; D possibly corresponds to TRBD2 (6 bases). The germline gives CDR1 SQVTM, CDR2 ANQGSEA. The CDR3 length is 13 residues. With 4 bases removed from V and 7 bases from J, the gap between germline ends came to 17 bases. CDR3 sequence: CSVGGRDVWEQYF. CDR3 coding DNA: TGCAGCGTTGGTGGGCGGGATGTCTGGGAGCAGTACTTC.

In this sample, this clone turned up a few times. The same CDR3 is also encoded by other DNA sequences in this sample. The CDR3 DNA follows: TGTGCCAGCTCACCACAGGGGGCGAACACTGAAGCTTTCTTT. The encoded protein is CASSPQGANTEAFF. The chain links TRBV18 to TRBJ1-1, with 7 nucleotides matching TRBD1. The CDR3 runs 14 residues. Germline V lookup: CDR1 KGHSH, CDR2 LQKENI. V trimming: 1 base; J trimming: 1 base; junction bases outside the gene matches: 0.

The chain employs TRBV30 and TRBJ1-4, with D perhaps TRBD1 (5 bases). This CDR3 spans 17 amino acids. With 4 bases removed from V and 14 bases from J, the gap between germline ends came to 32 bases. Per germline, CDR1 GTSNPN and CDR2 SVGIG (reference sequence). The CDR3 coding sequence is TGTGCCTGGACTCCCCTTTCCGGGACTCCCCTTCGATTAGGGCTGTTTTTT. Protein: CAWTPLSGTPLRLGLFF.

V is TRBV6-1 and J is TRBJ1-1; D is unresolved. Germline CDR1 reads MNHNS; CDR2 reads SASEGT. The V end lost 0 bases, the J end lost 6 bases, and 35 bases lay between the germline ends. The CDR3 extends over 22 amino acids. The DNA for the CDR3 is TGTGCCAGCAGTGAAGCTTCCACCTATTCGGCGGAAAGGACGTCGGGGTCTTCTGAAGCTTTCTTT. It yields the protein CASSEASTYSAERTSGSSEAFF.